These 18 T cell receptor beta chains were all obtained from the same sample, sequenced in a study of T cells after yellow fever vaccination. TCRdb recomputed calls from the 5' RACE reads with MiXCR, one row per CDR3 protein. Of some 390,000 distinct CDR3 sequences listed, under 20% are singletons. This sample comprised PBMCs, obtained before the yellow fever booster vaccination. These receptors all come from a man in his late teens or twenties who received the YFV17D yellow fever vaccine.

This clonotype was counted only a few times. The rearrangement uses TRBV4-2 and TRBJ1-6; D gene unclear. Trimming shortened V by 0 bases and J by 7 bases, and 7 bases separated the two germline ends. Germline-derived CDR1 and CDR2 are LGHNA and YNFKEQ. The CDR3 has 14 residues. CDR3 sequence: CASSQEDGNSPLHF. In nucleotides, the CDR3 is TGTGCCAGCAGCCAAGAGGACGGAAATTCACCCCTCCACTTT.

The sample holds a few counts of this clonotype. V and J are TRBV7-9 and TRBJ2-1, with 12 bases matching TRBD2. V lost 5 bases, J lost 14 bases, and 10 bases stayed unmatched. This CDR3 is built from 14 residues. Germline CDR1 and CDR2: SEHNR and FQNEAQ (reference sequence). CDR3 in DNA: TGTGCCAGCAGCACGACCGAACTAGCGGGGGGCGAGTTCTTC. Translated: CASSTTELAGGEFF.

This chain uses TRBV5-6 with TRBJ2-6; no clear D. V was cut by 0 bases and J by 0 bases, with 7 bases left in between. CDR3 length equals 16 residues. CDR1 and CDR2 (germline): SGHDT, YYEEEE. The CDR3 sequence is CASSLVQISGANVLTF. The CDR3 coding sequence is TGTGCCAGCAGCTTGGTACAAATCTCTGGGGCCAACGTCCTGACTTTC.

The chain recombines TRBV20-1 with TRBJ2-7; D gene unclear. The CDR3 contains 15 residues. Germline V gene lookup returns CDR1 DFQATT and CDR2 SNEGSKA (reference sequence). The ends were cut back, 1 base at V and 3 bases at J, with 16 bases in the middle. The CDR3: CSARGPPLGNYEQYF. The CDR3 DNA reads TGCAGTGCTAGAGGGCCGCCCCTTGGGAACTACGAGCAGTACTTC.

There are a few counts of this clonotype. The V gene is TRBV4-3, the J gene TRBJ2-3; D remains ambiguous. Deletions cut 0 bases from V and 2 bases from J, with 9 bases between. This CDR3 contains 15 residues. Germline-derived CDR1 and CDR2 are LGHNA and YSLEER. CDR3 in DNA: TGCGCCAGCAGCCAAGATAAAGGAGACACAGATACGCAGTATTTT. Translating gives CASSQDKGDTDTQYF.

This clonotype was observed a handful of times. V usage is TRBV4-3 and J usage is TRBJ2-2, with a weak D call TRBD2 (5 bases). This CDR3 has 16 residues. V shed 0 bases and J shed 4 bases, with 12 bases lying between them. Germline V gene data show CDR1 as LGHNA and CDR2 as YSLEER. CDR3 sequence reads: CASSQENGEITGELFF. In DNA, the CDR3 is TGCGCCAGCAGCCAAGAAAACGGGGAGATCACCGGGGAGCTGTTTTTT.

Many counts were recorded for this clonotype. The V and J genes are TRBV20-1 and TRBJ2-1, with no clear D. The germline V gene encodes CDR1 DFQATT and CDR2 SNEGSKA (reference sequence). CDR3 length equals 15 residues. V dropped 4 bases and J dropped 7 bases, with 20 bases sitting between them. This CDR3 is CSANSPRSESNEQFF. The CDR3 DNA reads TGCAGTGCTAACAGCCCCAGGTCGGAATCGAATGAGCAGTTCTTC.

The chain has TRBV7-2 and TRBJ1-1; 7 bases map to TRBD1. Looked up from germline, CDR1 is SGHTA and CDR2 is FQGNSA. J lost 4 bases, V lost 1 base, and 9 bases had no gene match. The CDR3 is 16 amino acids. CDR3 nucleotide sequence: TGTGCCAGCAGCTTAGTCAGGCAACAGGGGATCACTGAAGCTTTCTTT. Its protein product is CASSLVRQQGITEAFF.

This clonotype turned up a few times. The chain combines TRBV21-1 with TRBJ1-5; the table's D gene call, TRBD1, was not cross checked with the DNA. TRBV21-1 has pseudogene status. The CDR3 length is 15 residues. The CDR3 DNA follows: TGTGCCAGCCAAGGACCAACAGGGGGAGGACAGCCCCAGCATTTT. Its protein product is CASQGPTGGGQPQHF.

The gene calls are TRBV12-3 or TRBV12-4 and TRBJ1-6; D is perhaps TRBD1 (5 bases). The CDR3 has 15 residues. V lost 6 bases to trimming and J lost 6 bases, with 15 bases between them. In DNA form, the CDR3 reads TGTGCCAGCAGCCGGGGCTCCGGGTCTAATTCACCCCTCCACTTT. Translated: CASSRGSGSNSPLHF.

CDR3 DNA: TGTGCCGTTGGATCTTGGGCGGACACTGAAGCTTTCTTT. Translation: CAVGSWADTEAFF. This chain connects TRBV15 to TRBJ1-1; D gene unclear. CDR3 length: 13 residues. With 11 bases removed from V and 3 bases from J, the gap between germline ends came to 16 bases. Germline values: CDR1 LNHNV, CDR2 YYDKDF (reference sequence).

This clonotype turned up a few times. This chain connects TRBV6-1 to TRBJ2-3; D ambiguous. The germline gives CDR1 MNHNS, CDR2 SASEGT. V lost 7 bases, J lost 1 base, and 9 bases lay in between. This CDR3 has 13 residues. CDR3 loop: CASIRSGTDTQYF. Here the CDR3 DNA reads TGTGCCAGCATTCGAAGCGGCACAGATACGCAGTATTTT.

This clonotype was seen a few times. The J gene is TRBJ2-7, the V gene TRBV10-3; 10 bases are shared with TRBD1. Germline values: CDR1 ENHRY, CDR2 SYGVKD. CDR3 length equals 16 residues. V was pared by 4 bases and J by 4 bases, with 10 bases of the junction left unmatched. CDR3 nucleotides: TGTGCCATCAGTGGCGCCCCGGGACAGGGGATTTACGAGCAGTACTTC. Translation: CAISGAPGQGIYEQYF.

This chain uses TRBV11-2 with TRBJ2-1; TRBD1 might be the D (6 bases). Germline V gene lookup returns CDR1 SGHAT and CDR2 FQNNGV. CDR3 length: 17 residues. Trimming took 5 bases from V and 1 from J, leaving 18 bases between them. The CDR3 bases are TGTGCCAGCAGCCCCCTTTCGGGGCAGGGGTCCTACAATGAGCAGTTCTTC. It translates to CASSPLSGQGSYNEQFF.

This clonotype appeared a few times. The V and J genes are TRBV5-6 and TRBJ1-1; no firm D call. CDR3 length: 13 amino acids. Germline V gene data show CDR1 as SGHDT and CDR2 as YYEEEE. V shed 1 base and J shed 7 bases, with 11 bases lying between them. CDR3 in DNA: TGTGCCAGCAGCTTGCCCTCCTCGGTTGAAGCTTTCTTT. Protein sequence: CASSLPSSVEAFF.

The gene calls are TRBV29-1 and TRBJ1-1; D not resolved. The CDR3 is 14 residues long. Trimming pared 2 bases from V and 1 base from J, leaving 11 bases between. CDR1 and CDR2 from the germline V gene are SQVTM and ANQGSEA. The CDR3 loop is CSVERSTGNTEAFF. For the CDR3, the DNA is TGCAGCGTTGAAAGGTCCACCGGGAACACTGAAGCTTTCTTT.

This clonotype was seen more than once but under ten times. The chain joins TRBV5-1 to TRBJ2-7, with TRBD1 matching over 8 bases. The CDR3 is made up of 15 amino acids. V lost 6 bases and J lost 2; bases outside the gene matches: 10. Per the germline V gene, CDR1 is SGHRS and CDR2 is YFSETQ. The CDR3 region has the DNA TGCGCCAGCAAATGCAGGACAGGGAGTCCCTACGAGCAGTACGTC. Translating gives CASKCRTGSPYEQYV.

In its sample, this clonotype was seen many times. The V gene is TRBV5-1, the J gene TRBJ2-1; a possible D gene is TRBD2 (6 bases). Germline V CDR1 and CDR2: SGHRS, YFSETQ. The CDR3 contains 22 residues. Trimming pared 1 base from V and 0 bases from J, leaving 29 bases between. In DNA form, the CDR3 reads TGCGCCAGCAGCTTGCGGGGGTATCAATCCCGTACTCTCATTACCTCCTACAATGAGCAGTTCTTC. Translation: CASSLRGYQSRTLITSYNEQFF.